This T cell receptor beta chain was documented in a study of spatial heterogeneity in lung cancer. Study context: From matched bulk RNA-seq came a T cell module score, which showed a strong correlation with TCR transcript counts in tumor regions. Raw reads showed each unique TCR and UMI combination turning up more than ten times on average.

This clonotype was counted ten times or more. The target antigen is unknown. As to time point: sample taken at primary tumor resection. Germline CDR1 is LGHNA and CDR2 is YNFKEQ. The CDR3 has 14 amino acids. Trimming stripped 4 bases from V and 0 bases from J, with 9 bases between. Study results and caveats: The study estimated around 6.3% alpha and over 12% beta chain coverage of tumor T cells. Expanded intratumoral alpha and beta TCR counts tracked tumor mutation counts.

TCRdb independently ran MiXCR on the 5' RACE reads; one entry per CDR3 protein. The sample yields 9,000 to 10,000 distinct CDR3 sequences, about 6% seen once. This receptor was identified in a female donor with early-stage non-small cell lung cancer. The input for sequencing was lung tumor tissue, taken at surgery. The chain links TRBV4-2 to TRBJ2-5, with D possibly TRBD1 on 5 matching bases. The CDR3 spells CASSLWTNQETQYF. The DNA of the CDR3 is TGTGCCAGCAGCCTTTGGACAAACCAAGAGACCCAGTACTTC.